A single sample is the source of the 7 T cell receptor beta chains below, sequenced in a study of T-cell reconstitution after alpha-beta-depleted transplantation in children. Preparation of the TCRbeta library involved a method that used unique molecular identifiers. TCRdb re-analysed the PCR reads in MiXCR, keeping a single row per CDR3 protein. The sample shows a few hundred thousand distinct CDR3 sequences, about 25% of them seen only once. Sequencing was performed on PBMCs, taken before TCRalphabeta/CD19-depleted stem cell transplant. These receptors all stem from a girl aged 2 to 10 with Fanconi anemia, due to receive a stem cell transplant.

The chain recombines TRBV5-1 with TRBJ2-2, with 9 bases aligning to TRBD2. V lost 1 base and J lost 5; bases outside the gene matches: 9. The germline V gene encodes CDR1 SGHRS and CDR2 YFSETQ. The CDR3 runs to 17 residues. CDR3 region: CASSLFGSSGRTGELFF. The CDR3 DNA follows: TGCGCCAGCAGCTTGTTTGGCAGTAGCGGGAGAACCGGGGAGCTGTTTTTT. Based on the CDR3 plus reference TRBV5-1 and TRBJ2-2, the full variable domain is KAGVTQTPRYLIKTRGQQVTLSCSPISGHRSVSWYQQTPGQGLQFLFEYFSETQRNKGNFPGRFSGRQFSNSRSEMNVSTLELGDSALYLCASSLFGSSGRTGELFFGEGSRLTVL.

V and J are TRBV20-1 and TRBJ2-1; 12 bases fit TRBD2. With 3 bases clipped from V and 7 bases from J, the junction kept 16 bases outside the gene matches. Germline V gene lookup returns CDR1 DFQATT and CDR2 SNEGSKA (reference sequence). There are 18 residues in the CDR3. The CDR3 region is CSASSRLAGGPHANEQFF. The CDR3 region has the DNA TGCAGTGCTAGTTCCCGGCTAGCGGGGGGGCCTCACGCTAATGAGCAGTTCTTC.

This clonotype was counted many times. The V and J genes are TRBV12-3 or TRBV12-4 and TRBJ2-1, with 8 bases fitting TRBD1. This CDR3 region has 14 residues. The J segment lost 9 bases and the V segment lost 6 bases, leaving 10 bases of the junction unmatched. CDR3 loop: CASSPRGLNPEQFF. CDR3 in DNA: TGTGCCAGCAGCCCCAGGGGGCTGAATCCTGAGCAGTTCTTC.

The chain links TRBV28 to TRBJ2-3; D gene ambiguous. Per germline, CDR1 MDHEN and CDR2 SYDVKM. This CDR3 comprises 13 residues. V was trimmed by 3 bases and J by 2 bases, leaving 6 bases between them. As DNA, the CDR3 is TGTGCCAGCAGTTTGTTCTACACAGATACGCAGTATTTT. It yields the protein CASSLFYTDTQYF. The full variable domain, with the rest looked up from reference TRBV28 and TRBJ2-3, is DVKVTQSSRYLVKRTGEKVFLECVQDMDHENMFWYRQDPGLGLRLIYFSYDVKMKEKGDIPEGYSVSREKKERFSLILESASTNQTSMYLCASSLFYTDTQYFGPGTRLTVL.

There are many counts of this clonotype. V gene TRBV12-3 or TRBV12-4 combines with J gene TRBJ2-7; 11 bases fit TRBD2. The V segment lost 6 bases and the J segment 5 bases; nucleotides outside the gene matches: 6. The CDR3 runs 14 residues. The CDR3 spells CASSRTSGGDEQYF. CDR3 DNA sequence: TGTGCCAGCAGCCGTACTAGCGGGGGCGACGAGCAGTACTTC.

This clonotype came up many times. The V gene is TRBV29-1, the J gene TRBJ2-3, with no clear D. The germline V and J ends were trimmed by 6 bases and 6 bases, with 10 bases remaining between them. This CDR3 has 11 residues. Per germline, CDR1 SQVTM and CDR2 ANQGSEA. The CDR3 spells CSVLTGDTQYF. The CDR3 nucleotides read TGCAGCGTCCTCACGGGTGATACGCAGTATTTT.

The rearrangement uses TRBV15 and TRBJ1-1, with D possibly being TRBD1 (5 bases). Germline lookup yields CDR1 LNHNV and CDR2 YYDKDF (reference sequence). This CDR3 region has 15 residues. V gave up 0 bases and J gave up 2 bases, with 10 bases separating them. The CDR3, as DNA: TGTGCCACCAGCAGAGATCGGGGGGTTAACACTGAAGCTTTCTTT. Its translation: CATSRDRGVNTEAFF.